These 32 T cell receptor beta chains share one sample of origin, sequenced in a study of T cell responses to AZD1222 COVID-19 vaccine. Measured with immunoSEQ multiplex PCR; TCRdb has only the in-frame clones, and not every one. The sample has under 130,000 clones, approximately 88% seen once. The material was peripheral blood, obtained on day 0 of AZD1222 vaccination. These receptors were obtained from an adult in good health.

The chain recombines TRBV9 with TRBJ2-6; TRBD2 is a possible D gene (5 bases). Germline CDR1 SGDLS, CDR2 YYNGEE. Trimming cost V 0 bases and J 0 bases, with 13 bases left between them. The CDR3 loop spans 18 amino acids. The CDR3 protein is CASSVGLDLLSGANVLTF. The CDR3 DNA follows: TGTGCCAGCAGCGTAGGTTTGGACTTACTCTCTGGGGCCAACGTCCTGACTTTC. The variable domain in full, with the rest retrieved from reference TRBV9 and TRBJ2-6, is DSGVTQTPKHLITATGQRVTLRCSPRSGDLSVYWYQQSLDQGLQFLIQYYNGEERAKGNILERFSAQQFPDLHSELNLSSLELGDSALYFCASSVGLDLLSGANVLTFGAGSRLTVL.

This sequence joins TRBV6-5 and TRBJ1-5; 10 bases map to TRBD1. Trimming took 0 bases from V and 7 from J; bases not matched to a gene: 3. CDR1 is MNHEY and CDR2 is SVGAGI in the germline V gene. The length of the CDR3 is 15 residues. CDR3 residues: CASSYSGTGVQPQHF. CDR3 coding DNA: TGTGCCAGCAGTTACTCGGGGACAGGGGTCCAGCCCCAGCATTTT.

This rearrangement joins TRBV6-2 or TRBV6-3 to TRBJ2-6; 9 positions match TRBD1. Per the germline V gene, CDR1 is MNHEY and CDR2 is SVGEGT. J was trimmed by 0 bases and V by 2 bases; bases with no gene match: 8. This CDR3 comprises 19 residues. The CDR3 nucleotides read TGTGCCAGCAGTTACCCGGACAGGGGATTATTCTCTGGGGCCAACGTCCTGACTTTC. Translation: CASSYPDRGLFSGANVLTF.

The chain's CDR3 is CAVRDIRTSGSGPGELFF. Here the CDR3 DNA reads TGTGCCGTCCGGGACATAAGGACTAGCGGGAGCGGGCCCGGGGAGCTGTTTTTT. V and J are TRBV2 and TRBJ2-2; 13 positions match TRBD2. The CDR3 spans 18 residues. The V gene end was trimmed by 11 bases and the J gene end by 6 bases; junction bases not matched to a gene: 18. Looked up from germline, CDR1 is SNHLY and CDR2 is FYNNEI.

Concerning this clone itself: The sample has other DNA sequences that encode this CDR3 too. The rearrangement joins TRBV18 to TRBJ2-5; D could derive from TRBD1 or TRBD2 (6 bases each). Trimming removed 0 bases from V and 5 bases from J, with 13 bases in between. CDR3 length: 15 residues. Germline V CDR1 and CDR2: KGHSH, LQKENI. CDR3 coding DNA: TGTGCCAGCTCACCACCCGAGGGGGGCCGGGAGACCCAGTACTTC. Translated: CASSPPEGGRETQYF.

This chain links TRBV10-1 with TRBJ1-4; TRBD1 is a possible D gene (6 bases). In germline, CDR1 is WNHNN, CDR2 SYGVQD (reference sequence). Trimming left V 4 bases short and J 3 bases short, with 12 bases between. CDR3 length: 15 residues. CDR3 sequence reads: CASSGGRGANEKLFF. The CDR3 DNA reads as TGCGCCAGCAGTGGGGGGCGCGGAGCTAATGAAAAACTGTTTTTT.

The chain is built from TRBV3-1 (or the pseudogene TRBV3-2) and TRBJ2-2; 7 nucleotides match TRBD1. Per the germline V gene, CDR1 is LGHDT and CDR2 is YNNKEL (reference sequence). This CDR3 spans 16 amino acids. V was clipped by 2 bases and J by 5 bases; unmatched bases: 8. CDR3 residues: CASSQRQGKRTGELFF. CDR3 DNA: TGTGCCAGCAGCCAAAGACAGGGAAAGAGGACCGGGGAGCTGTTTTTT.

This clone was found once. The J gene is TRBJ1-5, the V gene TRBV30; D is unclear. The CDR3 runs to 11 residues. Germline CDR1 reads GTSNPN; CDR2 reads SVGIG (reference sequence). V lost 8 bases to trimming and J lost 1 base, with 6 bases between them. CDR3 residues: CAVGSNQPQHF. The CDR3 DNA reads as TGTGCCGTCGGCAGCAATCAGCCCCAGCATTTT.

This rearrangement joins TRBV9 to TRBJ2-2; 7 bases fit TRBD1. CDR1 and CDR2 (germline): SGDLS, YYNGEE. The CDR3 is made up of 18 amino acids. J was trimmed by 4 bases and V by 3 bases; bases with no gene match: 15. The CDR3 loop reads CASSARLRGTELTGELFF. The CDR3 nucleotides read TGTGCCAGCAGCGCGAGGTTAAGAGGGACAGAACTCACCGGGGAGCTGTTTTTT.

This clone turned up a few times. V gene TRBV10-3 combines with J gene TRBJ2-7; weak D call: TRBD1 (8 bases). With 7 bases removed from V and 0 bases from J, the gap between germline ends came to 19 bases. There are 16 residues in the CDR3. Germline values: CDR1 ENHRY, CDR2 SYGVKD. The CDR3 bases are TGTGCCATCACCCAGGGGGCTAGCGGAAGCTCCTACGAGCAGTACTTC. Translated, it gives CAITQGASGSSYEQYF.

The CDR3 sequence is CASRIGGEKLFF. CDR3 in DNA: TGTGCCAGCAGGATCGGGGGCGAAAAACTGTTTTTT. The rearrangement uses TRBV3-1 (or the pseudogene TRBV3-2) and TRBJ1-4; TRBD1 is a possible D gene (6 bases). CDR3 size: 12 residues. The germline V and J ends were trimmed by 6 bases and 8 bases, with 10 bases remaining between them. Germline assignment: CDR1 LGHDT and CDR2 YNNKEL (reference sequence).

The chain employs TRBV7-2 and TRBJ2-2; 10 bases fit TRBD2. Germline V gene data show CDR1 as SGHTA and CDR2 as FQGNSA. V shed 5 bases and J 5 bases; nucleotides not matched to a gene: 8. The CDR3 is made up of 16 amino acids. This chain's CDR3 is CASSASGGARTGELFF. CDR3 in DNA: TGTGCCAGCAGCGCCAGCGGGGGGGCTCGGACCGGGGAGCTGTTTTTT.

In this sample, this clone turned up a few times. This rearrangement joins TRBV18 to TRBJ2-6; D is uncertain. The CDR3 runs to 16 residues. Trimming took off 2 bases at V and 2 bases at J, with 10 bases between the two ends. CDR1 and CDR2 from the germline V gene are KGHSH and LQKENI. CDR3 sequence (DNA): TGTGCCAGCTCACCATGGTGGGGAACTGGGGCCAACGTCCTGACTTTC. As protein: CASSPWWGTGANVLTF.

The V and J genes are TRBV11-2 and TRBJ1-4, with D tentatively TRBD1 (5 bases). Trimming pared 2 bases from V and 8 bases from J, leaving 15 bases between. Germline lookup yields CDR1 SGHAT and CDR2 FQNNGV. CDR3 length: 15 amino acids. The chain's CDR3 is CASSLLSVRDEKLFF. DNA for the CDR3: TGTGCCAGCAGCTTATTAAGTGTACGGGACGAAAAACTGTTTTTT. Filled out from reference TRBV11-2 and TRBJ1-4, the complete variable domain reads EAGVAQSPRYKIIEKRQSVAFWCNPISGHATLYWYQQILGQGPKLLIQFQNNGVVDDSQLPKDRFSAERLKGVDSTLKIQPAKLEDSAVYLCASSLLSVRDEKLFFGSGTQLSVL.

This chain joins TRBV4-3 and TRBJ2-1; no clear D gene. Germline CDR1 is LGHNA and CDR2 is YSLEER. The germline V and J ends were trimmed by 2 bases and 4 bases, with 0 bases remaining between them. The CDR3 loop spans 11 amino acids. The DNA of the CDR3 is TGCGCCAGCAGCCAATACAATGAGCAGTTCTTC. This sequence encodes CASSQYNEQFF.

The rearrangement links TRBV11-2 to TRBJ2-7; possible D gene TRBD2, 6 bases. The V end was cut by 0 bases, the J end by 0 bases, with 9 bases between. Germline V CDR1 and CDR2: SGHAT, FQNNGV. This CDR3 spans 15 amino acids. The CDR3 region has the DNA TGTGCCAGCAGCTTAGATGGGGGGTTCTCCTACGAGCAGTACTTC. Protein: CASSLDGGFSYEQYF.

The genes are TRBV7-2 and TRBJ1-1; a possible D gene is TRBD1 (5 bases). Trimming stripped 4 bases from V and 0 bases from J, with 15 bases between. Per germline, CDR1 SGHTA and CDR2 FQGNSA. This CDR3 is built from 16 residues. The CDR3 DNA reads TGTGCCAGCAGCTCCGAGGGGAGGGTTATGAACACTGAAGCTTTCTTT. Its translation: CASSSEGRVMNTEAFF.

The V and J genes are TRBV29-1 and TRBJ2-5; D might be TRBD1 or TRBD2, each matching 6 bases. Per the germline V gene, CDR1 is SQVTM and CDR2 is ANQGSEA. V lost 3 bases and J 4 bases, leaving 9 bases between the germline ends. The CDR3 loop spans 12 amino acids. CDR3 residues: CSVEEGGETQYF. The CDR3 coding sequence is TGCAGCGTTGAGGAGGGGGGAGAGACCCAGTACTTC.

V gene TRBV18 combines with J gene TRBJ2-1; 10 bases map to TRBD1. Per germline, CDR1 KGHSH and CDR2 LQKENI. The CDR3 contains 18 residues. The J segment lost 4 bases and the V segment lost 4 bases, leaving 13 bases of the junction unmatched. CDR3 residues: CASSQSGPGTGVYNEQFF. Written as DNA, the CDR3 is TGTGCCAGCTCACAGTCCGGGCCAGGGACAGGGGTTTACAATGAGCAGTTCTTC.

The chain links TRBV7-6 to TRBJ2-1; no clear D. The germline gives CDR1 SGHVS, CDR2 FNYEAQ. V was clipped by 1 base and J by 4 bases, with 8 bases between them. The CDR3 is 14 residues long. The CDR3 protein is CASSLGRLYNEQFF. CDR3 nucleotides: TGTGCCAGCAGCTTAGGGCGGCTTTACAATGAGCAGTTCTTC. Full variable domain (remainder filled in from reference TRBV7-6 and TRBJ2-1): GAGVSQSPRYKVTKRGQDVALRCDPISGHVSLYWYRQALGQGPEFLTYFNYEAQQDKSGLPNDRFSAERPEGSISTLTIQRTEQRDSAMYRCASSLGRLYNEQFFGPGTRLTVL.

CDR3 bases: TGTGCCAGCAGCTCCTCGACACCTACTGAAGCTTTCTTT. It translates to CASSSSTPTEAFF. The genes are TRBV12-3 or TRBV12-4 and TRBJ1-1; D unresolved. Trimming took 6 bases from V and 5 from J, leaving 13 bases between them. This CDR3 is built from 13 residues.

V is TRBV7-2 and J is TRBJ1-2; D remains ambiguous. V lost 0 bases, J lost 4 bases, and 9 bases lay in between. This CDR3 spans 14 amino acids. CDR1 and CDR2 (germline): SGHTA, FQGNSA. Here the CDR3 DNA reads TGTGCCAGCAGCTTAGCGGAGGGAGCCTATGGCTACACCTTC. It translates to CASSLAEGAYGYTF.

The gene calls are TRBV5-6 and TRBJ1-1; D is unresolved. Germline CDR1 and CDR2: SGHDT and YYEEEE. V was pared by 4 bases and J by 0 bases, with 7 bases between. This CDR3 region has 13 residues. The CDR3: CASSLFLNTEAFF. The CDR3 nucleotides are TGTGCCAGCAGCCTTTTCCTGAACACTGAAGCTTTCTTT.

This sequence joins TRBV27 and TRBJ2-6; 8 nucleotides line up with TRBD1. Looked up from germline, CDR1 is MNHEY and CDR2 is SMNVEV (reference sequence). The V gene end was trimmed by 8 bases and the J gene end by 1 base; junction bases not matched to a gene: 7. This CDR3 has 16 amino acids. The CDR3 DNA sequence: TGTGCCAGCGCGCCGACAGGGGTGTCTGGGGCCAACGTCCTGACTTTC. Translation gives CASAPTGVSGANVLTF.

The chain links TRBV7-2 to TRBJ1-1; D is possibly TRBD1 (6 bases). Germline assignment: CDR1 SGHTA and CDR2 FQGNSA. This CDR3 has 15 residues. Trimming pared 4 bases from V and 4 bases from J, leaving 16 bases between. The DNA for the CDR3 is TGTGCCAGCAGCTCACAGGGTTTTAAAGGCACTGAAGCTTTCTTT. It translates to CASSSQGFKGTEAFF.

The J gene is TRBJ2-7, the V gene TRBV29-1; TRBD2 aligns across 10 bases. The germline gives CDR1 SQVTM, CDR2 ANQGSEA. The CDR3 is 14 amino acids. The ends lost 6 bases at V and 5 bases at J; junction bases unmatched: 10. Written as DNA, the CDR3 is TGCAGCGTCCGTTATGGGCTAGCGGGAGACGAGCAGTACTTC. It is translated as CSVRYGLAGDEQYF.

This sequence joins TRBV20-1 and TRBJ2-3; no clear D gene. This CDR3 is 9 amino acids long. Germline V CDR1 and CDR2: DFQATT, SNEGSKA (reference sequence). V gave up 0 bases and J gave up 8 bases, with 0 bases separating them. The CDR3: CSARDTQYF. The CDR3 DNA is TGCAGTGCTAGAGATACGCAGTATTTT.

V and J are TRBV7-9 and TRBJ2-7; D ambiguous. The CDR3 totals 14 residues. CDR1 SEHNR and CDR2 FQNEAQ come from the germline V gene (reference sequence). Trimming cost V 7 bases and J 0 bases, with 13 bases left between them. The DNA for the CDR3 is TGTGCCAGCATAGGGTTACAGAGCTCCTACGAGCAGTACTTC. Translated, it gives CASIGLQSSYEQYF.

The J gene is TRBJ1-5, the V gene TRBV24-1; 7 bases align to TRBD1. Germline CDR1 KGHDR, CDR2 SFDVKD. This CDR3 is built from 13 residues. Trimming removed 8 bases from V and 9 bases from J; junction bases left unmatched: 9. This CDR3 is CATTGQAAGPQHF. The CDR3 nucleotides read TGTGCCACCACCGGACAGGCGGCAGGGCCCCAGCATTTT.

CDR3 in DNA: TGTGCCAGTAGTATCCCGCAGGGGGCGTACAATGAGCAGTTCTTC. Its translation is CASSIPQGAYNEQFF. The gene calls are TRBV19 and TRBJ2-1; 8 bases map to TRBD1. Trimming took 3 bases from V and 4 from J; bases not matched to a gene: 5. The CDR3 is made up of 15 amino acids. Germline V gene lookup returns CDR1 LNHDA and CDR2 SQIVND (reference sequence).

The chain links TRBV18 to TRBJ1-2; 9 nucleotides align to TRBD1. The CDR3 is 15 amino acids. V lost 3 bases and J lost 6; bases outside the gene matches: 8. Germline-derived CDR1 and CDR2 are KGHSH and LQKENI. Here the CDR3 reads CASSPEQGARHGYTF. Here the CDR3 DNA reads TGTGCCAGCTCACCGGAACAGGGGGCGCGACATGGCTACACCTTC.

The chain combines TRBV28 with TRBJ1-5, with 7 nucleotides matching TRBD1. Germline V gives CDR1 MDHEN, CDR2 SYDVKM. CDR3 length: 15 residues. V gave up 7 bases and J gave up 6 bases; unmatched junction bases: 12. The CDR3 region has the DNA TGTGCCAGCACCTTCACAGGGGTCAGGAGTCAGCCCCAGCATTTT. Its protein is CASTFTGVRSQPQHF.